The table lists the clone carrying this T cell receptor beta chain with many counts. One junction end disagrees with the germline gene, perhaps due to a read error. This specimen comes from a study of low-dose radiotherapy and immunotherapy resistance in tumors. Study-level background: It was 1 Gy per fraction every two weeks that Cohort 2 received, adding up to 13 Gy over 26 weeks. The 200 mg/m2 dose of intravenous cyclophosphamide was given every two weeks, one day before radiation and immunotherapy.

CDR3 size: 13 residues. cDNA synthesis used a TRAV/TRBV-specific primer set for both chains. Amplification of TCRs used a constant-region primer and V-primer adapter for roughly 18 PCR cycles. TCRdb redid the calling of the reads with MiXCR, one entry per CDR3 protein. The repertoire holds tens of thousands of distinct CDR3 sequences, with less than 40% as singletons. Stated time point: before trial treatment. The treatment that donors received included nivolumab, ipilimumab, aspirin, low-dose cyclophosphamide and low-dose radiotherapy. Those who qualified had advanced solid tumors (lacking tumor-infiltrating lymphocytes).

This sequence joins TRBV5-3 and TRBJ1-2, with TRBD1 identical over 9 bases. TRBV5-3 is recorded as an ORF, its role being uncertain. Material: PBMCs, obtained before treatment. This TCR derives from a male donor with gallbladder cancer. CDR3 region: CASSPGQGEGYTF. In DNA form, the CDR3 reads TGCGCCAGCAGCCCGGGACAGGGTGAGGGCTACACCTTC.